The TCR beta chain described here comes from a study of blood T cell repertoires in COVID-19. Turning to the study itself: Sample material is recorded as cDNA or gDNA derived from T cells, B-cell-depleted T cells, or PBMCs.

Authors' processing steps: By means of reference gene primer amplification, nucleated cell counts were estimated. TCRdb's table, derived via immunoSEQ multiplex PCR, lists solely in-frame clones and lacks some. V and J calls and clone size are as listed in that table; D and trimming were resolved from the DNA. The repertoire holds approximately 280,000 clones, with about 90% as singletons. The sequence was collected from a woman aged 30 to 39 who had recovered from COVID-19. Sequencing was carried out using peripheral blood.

The DNA for the CDR3 is TGCAGCGGCAGGGGGAGTGGGGTTGAAAAACTGTTTTTT. It translates to CSGRGSGVEKLFF. The V call is TRBV29-1, the J call TRBJ1-4, with 7 bases fitting TRBD1. The J segment lost 7 bases and the V segment lost 7 bases, leaving 9 bases of the junction unmatched. The CDR3 consists of 13 residues. Germline values: CDR1 SQVTM, CDR2 ANQGSEA.